This T cell receptor (beta chain) originates from a study of cytomegalovirus exposure and HLA in healthy donors. This clone was found once. Other DNA sequences in this specimen translate into the identical CDR3. Germline trimming cut 5 bases from V and 3 bases from J; bases unmatched to any gene: 8. The V gene's germline CDR1 is SQVTM and CDR2 ANQGSEA. This CDR3 spans 16 amino acids. PCR involved 60 Vbeta and 13 Jbeta primers. The repertoire was sequenced with immunoSEQ multiplex PCR; TCRdb's copy has only in-frame clones and lacks some. This table holds over 70,000 clones, 60% to 80% found once. The sample consisted of PBMCs. This TCR was sampled from a woman aged 45-65 years in good health and CMV-seropositive. This chain joins TRBV29-1 and TRBJ1-5; 12 bases are a match to TRBD1. CDR3 loop: CSVFPGQGALNQPQHF. In DNA, the CDR3 is TGCAGCGTTTTTCCGGGACAGGGGGCCCTCAATCAGCCCCAGCATTTT.